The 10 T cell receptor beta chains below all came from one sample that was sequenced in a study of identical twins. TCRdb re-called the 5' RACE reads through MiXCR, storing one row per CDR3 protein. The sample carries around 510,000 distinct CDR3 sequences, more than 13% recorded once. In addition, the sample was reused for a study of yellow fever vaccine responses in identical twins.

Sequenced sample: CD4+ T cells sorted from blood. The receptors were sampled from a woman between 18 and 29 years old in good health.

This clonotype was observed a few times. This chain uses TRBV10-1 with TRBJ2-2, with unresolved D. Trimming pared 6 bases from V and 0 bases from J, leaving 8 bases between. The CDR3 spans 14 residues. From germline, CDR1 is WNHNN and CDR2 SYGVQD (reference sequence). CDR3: CASRKNTNTGELFF. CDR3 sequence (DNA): TGCGCCAGCAGGAAAAATACGAACACCGGGGAGCTGTTTTTT.

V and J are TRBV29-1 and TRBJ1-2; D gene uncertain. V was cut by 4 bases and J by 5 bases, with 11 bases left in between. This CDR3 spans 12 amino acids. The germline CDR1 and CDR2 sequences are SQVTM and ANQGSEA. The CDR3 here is CSVGLSLYGYTF. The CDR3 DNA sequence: TGCAGCGTTGGCCTGTCACTATATGGCTACACCTTC.

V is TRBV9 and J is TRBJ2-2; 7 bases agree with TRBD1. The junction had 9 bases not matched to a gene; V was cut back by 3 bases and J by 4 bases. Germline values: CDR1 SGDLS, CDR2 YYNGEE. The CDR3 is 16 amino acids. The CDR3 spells CASSALDRVSTGELFF. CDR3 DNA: TGTGCCAGCAGCGCACTAGACAGGGTCAGCACCGGGGAGCTGTTTTTT.

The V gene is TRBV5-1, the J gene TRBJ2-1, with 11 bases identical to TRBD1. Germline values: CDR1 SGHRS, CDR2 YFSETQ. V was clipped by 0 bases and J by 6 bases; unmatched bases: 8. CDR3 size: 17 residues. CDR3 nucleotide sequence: TGCGCCAGCAGCTTGGCCGAACCGGGACAGGGGGGCAATGAGCAGTTCTTC. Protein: CASSLAEPGQGGNEQFF.

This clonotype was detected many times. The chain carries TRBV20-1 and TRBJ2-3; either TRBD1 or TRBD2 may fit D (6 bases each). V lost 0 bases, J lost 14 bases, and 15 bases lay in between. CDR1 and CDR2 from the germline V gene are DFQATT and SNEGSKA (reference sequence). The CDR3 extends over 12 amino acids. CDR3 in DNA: TGCAGTGCTAGAGATGACAGGACTACATCGTATTTT. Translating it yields CSARDDRTTSYF.

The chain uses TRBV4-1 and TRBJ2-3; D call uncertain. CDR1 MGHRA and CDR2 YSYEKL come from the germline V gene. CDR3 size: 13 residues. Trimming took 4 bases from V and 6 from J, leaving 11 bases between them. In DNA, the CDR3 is TGCGCCAGCAGCCTCCCTCTTACGGATACGCAGTATTTT. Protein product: CASSLPLTDTQYF.

CDR3 in amino acids: CASSLQSMGPINTGELFF. The CDR3 DNA sequence: TGTGCCAGCTCCCTCCAATCGATGGGACCCATAAACACCGGGGAGCTGTTTTTT. This sequence joins TRBV6-2 or TRBV6-3 and TRBJ2-2; D is perhaps TRBD1 or TRBD2 (5 bases each). Trimming removed 8 bases from V and 2 bases from J, with 24 bases in between. There are 18 residues in the CDR3. Germline values: CDR1 MNHEY, CDR2 SVGEGT.

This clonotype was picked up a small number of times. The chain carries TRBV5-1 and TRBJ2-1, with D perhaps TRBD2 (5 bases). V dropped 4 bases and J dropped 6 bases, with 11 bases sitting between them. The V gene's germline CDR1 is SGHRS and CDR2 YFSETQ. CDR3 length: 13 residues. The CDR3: CASSLPEGNEQFF. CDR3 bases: TGCGCCAGCAGCCTACCCGAGGGCAATGAGCAGTTCTTC.

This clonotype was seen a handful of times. The CDR3: CASSPWGRGTNEKLFF. The DNA for the CDR3 is TGTGCCAGCAGCCCCTGGGGTAGAGGAACTAATGAAAAACTGTTTTTT. The chain uses TRBV5-4 and TRBJ1-4; D is uncertain. The CDR3 length is 16 residues. The germline V gene has CDR1 SGHNT and CDR2 YYREEE (reference sequence). V lost 4 bases, J lost 1 base, and 14 bases lay in between. Looking up the rest from reference TRBV5-4 and TRBJ1-4 gives the full variable domain: ETGVTQSPTHLIKTRGQQVTLRCSSQSGHNTVSWYQQALGQGPQFIFQYYREEENGRGNFPPRFSGLQFPNYSSELNVNALELDDSALYLCASSPWGRGTNEKLFFGSGTQLSVL.

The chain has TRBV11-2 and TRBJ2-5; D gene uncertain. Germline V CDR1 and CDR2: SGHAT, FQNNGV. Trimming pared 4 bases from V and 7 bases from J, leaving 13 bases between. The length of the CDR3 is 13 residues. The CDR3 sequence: CASSSRGPGTQYF. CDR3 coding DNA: TGTGCCAGCAGCTCCCGAGGTCCCGGGACCCAGTACTTC.